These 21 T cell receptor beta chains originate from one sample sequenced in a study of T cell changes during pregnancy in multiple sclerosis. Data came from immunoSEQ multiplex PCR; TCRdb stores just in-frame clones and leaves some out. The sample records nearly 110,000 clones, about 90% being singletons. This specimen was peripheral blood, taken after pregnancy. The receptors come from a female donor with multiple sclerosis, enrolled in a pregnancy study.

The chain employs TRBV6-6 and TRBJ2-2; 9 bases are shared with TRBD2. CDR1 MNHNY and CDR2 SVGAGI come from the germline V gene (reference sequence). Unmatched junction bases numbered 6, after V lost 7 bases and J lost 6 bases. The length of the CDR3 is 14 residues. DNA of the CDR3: TGTGCCAGCAAGGCGGGAGGGCCGGCCGGGGAGCTGTTTTTT. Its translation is CASKAGGPAGELFF.

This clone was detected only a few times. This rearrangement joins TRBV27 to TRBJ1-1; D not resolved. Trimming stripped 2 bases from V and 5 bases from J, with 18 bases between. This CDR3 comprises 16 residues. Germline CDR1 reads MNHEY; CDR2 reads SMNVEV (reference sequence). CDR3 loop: CASSLDPGLGGTEAFF. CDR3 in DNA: TGTGCCAGCAGTTTAGACCCGGGCCTTGGAGGGACTGAAGCTTTCTTT.

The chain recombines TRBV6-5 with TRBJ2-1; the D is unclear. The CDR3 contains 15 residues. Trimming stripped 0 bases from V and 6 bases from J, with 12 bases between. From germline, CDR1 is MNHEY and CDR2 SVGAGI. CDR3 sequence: CASSYSRHNANEQFF. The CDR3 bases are TGTGCCAGCAGTTACTCCCGCCACAACGCCAATGAGCAGTTCTTC.

Here the CDR3 DNA reads TGTGCCAGCAGCTTAGATGGAGGGGATGAGCAGTTCTTC. Protein product: CASSLDGGDEQFF. V is TRBV7-7 and J is TRBJ2-1, with D possibly TRBD2 on 6 matching bases. Germline CDR1 and CDR2: SSHAT and FNYEAQ (reference sequence). This CDR3 is 13 amino acids long. V lost 1 base and J lost 8, with 9 bases in between.

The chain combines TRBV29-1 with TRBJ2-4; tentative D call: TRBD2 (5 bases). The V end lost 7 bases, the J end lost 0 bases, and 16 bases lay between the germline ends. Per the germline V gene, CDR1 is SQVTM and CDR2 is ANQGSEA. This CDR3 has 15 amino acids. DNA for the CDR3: TGCAGCGCCCTCGGAGGCTCACCAGCCAAAAACATTCAGTACTTC. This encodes CSALGGSPAKNIQYF.

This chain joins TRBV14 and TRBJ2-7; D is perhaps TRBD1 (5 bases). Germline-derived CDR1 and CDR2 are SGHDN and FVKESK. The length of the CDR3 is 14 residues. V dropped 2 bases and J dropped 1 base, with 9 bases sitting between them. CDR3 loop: CASSQHQGSYEQYF. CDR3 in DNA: TGTGCCAGCAGCCAACATCAGGGATCCTACGAGCAGTACTTC.

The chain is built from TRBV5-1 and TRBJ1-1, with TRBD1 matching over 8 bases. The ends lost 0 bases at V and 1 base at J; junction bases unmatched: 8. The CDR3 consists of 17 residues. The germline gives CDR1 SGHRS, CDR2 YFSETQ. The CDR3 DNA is TGCGCCAGCAGCTTGGATTGGCAGGGGGCCGGGAACACTGAAGCTTTCTTT. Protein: CASSLDWQGAGNTEAFF.

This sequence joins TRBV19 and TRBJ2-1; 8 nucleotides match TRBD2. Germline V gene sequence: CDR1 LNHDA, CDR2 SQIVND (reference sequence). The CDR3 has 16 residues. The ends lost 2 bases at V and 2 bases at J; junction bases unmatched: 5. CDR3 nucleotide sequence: TGTGCCAGTAGTATAATCCTAGCGGGTACCTACAATGAGCAGTTCTTC. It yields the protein CASSIILAGTYNEQFF.

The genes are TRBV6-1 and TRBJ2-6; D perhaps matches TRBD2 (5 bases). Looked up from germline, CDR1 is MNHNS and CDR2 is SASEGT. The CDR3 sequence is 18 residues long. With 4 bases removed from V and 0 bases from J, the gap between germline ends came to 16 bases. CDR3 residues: CASSADWPSSSGANVLTF. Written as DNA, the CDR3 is TGTGCCAGCAGTGCGGACTGGCCATCTAGCTCTGGGGCCAACGTCCTGACTTTC.

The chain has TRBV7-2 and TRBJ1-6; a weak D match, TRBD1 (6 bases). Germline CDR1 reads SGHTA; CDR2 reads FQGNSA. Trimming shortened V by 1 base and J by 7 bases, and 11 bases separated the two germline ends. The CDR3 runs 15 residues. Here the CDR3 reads CASSLVRTANSPLHF. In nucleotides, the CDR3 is TGTGCCAGCAGCTTAGTCAGGACAGCCAATTCACCCCTCCACTTT.

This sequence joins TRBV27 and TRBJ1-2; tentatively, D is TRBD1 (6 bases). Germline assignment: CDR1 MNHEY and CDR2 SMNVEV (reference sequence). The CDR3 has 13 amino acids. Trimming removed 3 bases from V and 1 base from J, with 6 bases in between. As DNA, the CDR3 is TGTGCCAGCAGTTTGGACAGTAACTATGGCTACACCTTC. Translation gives CASSLDSNYGYTF.

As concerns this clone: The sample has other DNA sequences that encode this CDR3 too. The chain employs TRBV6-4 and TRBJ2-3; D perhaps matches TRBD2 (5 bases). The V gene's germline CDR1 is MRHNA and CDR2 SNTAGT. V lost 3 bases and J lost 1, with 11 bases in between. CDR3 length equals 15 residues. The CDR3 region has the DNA TGTGCCAGCAGTGATCGCGGACTGGGCACAGATACGCAGTATTTT. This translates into CASSDRGLGTDTQYF.

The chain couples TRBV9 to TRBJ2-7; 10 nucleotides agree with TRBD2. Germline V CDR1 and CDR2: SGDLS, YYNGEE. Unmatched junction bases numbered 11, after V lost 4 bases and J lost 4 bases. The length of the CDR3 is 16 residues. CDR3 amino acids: CASSSRASGGFYEQYF. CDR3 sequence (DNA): TGTGCCAGCAGCTCCAGGGCTAGCGGGGGATTTTACGAGCAGTACTTC. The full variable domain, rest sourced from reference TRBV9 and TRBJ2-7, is DSGVTQTPKHLITATGQRVTLRCSPRSGDLSVYWYQQSLDQGLQFLIQYYNGEERAKGNILERFSAQQFPDLHSELNLSSLELGDSALYFCASSSRASGGFYEQYFGPGTRLTVT.

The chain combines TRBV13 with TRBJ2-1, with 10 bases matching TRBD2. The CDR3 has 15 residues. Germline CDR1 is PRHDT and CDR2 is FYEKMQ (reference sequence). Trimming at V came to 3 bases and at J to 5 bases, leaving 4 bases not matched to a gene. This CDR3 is CASSLERGGNNEQFF. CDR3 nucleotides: TGTGCCAGCAGCTTGGAGCGGGGGGGCAACAATGAGCAGTTCTTC.

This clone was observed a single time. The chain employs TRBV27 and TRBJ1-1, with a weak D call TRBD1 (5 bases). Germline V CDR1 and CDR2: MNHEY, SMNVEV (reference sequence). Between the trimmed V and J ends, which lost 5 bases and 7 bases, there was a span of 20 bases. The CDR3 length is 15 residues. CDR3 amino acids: CASSPSGGDGIEAFF. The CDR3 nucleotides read TGTGCCAGCAGTCCCTCTGGGGGGGACGGGATTGAAGCTTTCTTT.

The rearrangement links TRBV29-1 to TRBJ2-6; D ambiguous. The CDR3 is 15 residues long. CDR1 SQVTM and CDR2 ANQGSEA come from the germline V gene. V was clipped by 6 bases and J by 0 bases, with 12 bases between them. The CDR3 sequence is CSVGESPSGANVLTF. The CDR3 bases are TGCAGCGTCGGTGAAAGCCCCTCTGGGGCCAACGTCCTGACTTTC.

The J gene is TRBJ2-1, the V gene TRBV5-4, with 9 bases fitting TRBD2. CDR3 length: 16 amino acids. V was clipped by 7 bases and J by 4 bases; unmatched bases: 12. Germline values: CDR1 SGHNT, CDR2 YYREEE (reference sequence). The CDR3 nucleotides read TGTGCCAGCCGCCCACCGGAGCGGGGGGAGTACAATGAGCAGTTCTTC. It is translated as CASRPPERGEYNEQFF.

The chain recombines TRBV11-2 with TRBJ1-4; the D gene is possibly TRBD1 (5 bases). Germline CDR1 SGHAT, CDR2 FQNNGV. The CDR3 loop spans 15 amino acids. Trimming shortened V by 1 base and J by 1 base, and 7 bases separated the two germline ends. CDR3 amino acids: CASSLVRGTNEKLFF. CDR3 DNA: TGTGCCAGCAGCTTAGTTAGGGGAACTAATGAAAAACTGTTTTTT.

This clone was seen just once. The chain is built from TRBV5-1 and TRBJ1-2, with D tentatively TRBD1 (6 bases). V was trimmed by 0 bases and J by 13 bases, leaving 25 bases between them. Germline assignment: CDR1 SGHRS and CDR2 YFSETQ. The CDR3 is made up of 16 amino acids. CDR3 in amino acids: CASSLDPPGAGELLTF. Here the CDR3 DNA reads TGCGCCAGCAGCTTGGATCCCCCAGGGGCAGGGGAGCTTCTCACCTTC. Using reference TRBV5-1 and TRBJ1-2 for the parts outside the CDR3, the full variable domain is KAGVTQTPRYLIKTRGQQVTLSCSPISGHRSVSWYQQTPGQGLQFLFEYFSETQRNKGNFPGRFSGRQFSNSRSEMNVSTLELGDSALYLCASSLDPPGAGELLTFGSGTRLTVV.

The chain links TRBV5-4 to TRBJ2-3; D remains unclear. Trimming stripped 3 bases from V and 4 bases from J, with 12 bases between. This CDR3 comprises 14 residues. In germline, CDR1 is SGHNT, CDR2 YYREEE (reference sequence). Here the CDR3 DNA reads TGTGCCAGCAGCTCCGCAGGATTTTCAGATACGCAGTATTTT. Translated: CASSSAGFSDTQYF.

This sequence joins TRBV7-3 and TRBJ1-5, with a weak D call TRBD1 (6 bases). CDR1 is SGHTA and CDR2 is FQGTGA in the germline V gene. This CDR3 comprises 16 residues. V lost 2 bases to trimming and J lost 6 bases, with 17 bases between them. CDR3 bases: TGTGCCAGCAGCTTATTGGATCGGGGGGGGGCTCAGCCCCAGCATTTT. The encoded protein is CASSLLDRGGAQPQHF. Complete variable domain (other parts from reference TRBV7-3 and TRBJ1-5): GAGVSQTPSNKVTEKGKYVELRCDPISGHTALYWYRQSLGQGPEFLIYFQGTGAADDSGLPNDRFFAVRPEGSVSTLKIQRTERGDSAVYLCASSLLDRGGAQPQHFGDGTRLSIL.